The 5 T cell receptor beta chains below all came from one sample that was sequenced in a study of cytomegalovirus exposure and HLA in healthy donors. Both 60 Vbeta primers and 13 Jbeta primers went into the PCR. Sequenced by immunoSEQ multiplex PCR; TCRdb stores in-frame clones only, minus some. The repertoire consists of roughly 130,000 clones, with roughly 90% occurring once and the leading ten covering 0.45% to 0.6%. The source material was PBMCs. The receptors originated from a woman aged 40 to 50 in good health and CMV-seronegative.

The genes are TRBV5-6 and TRBJ1-1, with no clear D. The CDR3 covers 12 residues. CDR1 and CDR2 from the germline V gene are SGHDT and YYEEEE. V lost 3 bases, J lost 3 bases, and 6 bases lay in between. CDR3 sequence reads: CASSWQDTEAFF. The CDR3 nucleotides read TGTGCCAGCAGCTGGCAGGACACTGAAGCTTTCTTT.

The chain recombines TRBV11-2 with TRBJ2-5, with a tentative D call TRBD2 (6 bases). The germline V gene has CDR1 SGHAT and CDR2 FQNNGV. With 1 base removed from V and 5 bases from J, the gap between germline ends came to 8 bases. CDR3 length equals 13 residues. The CDR3 loop reads CASSLGGVETQYF. The CDR3 coding sequence is TGTGCCAGCAGCTTAGGGGGGGTGGAGACCCAGTACTTC.

There are a few counts of this clone. The CDR3 sequence is CASSASVPSSYNEQFF. CDR3 nucleotides: TGCGCCAGCAGCGCGAGCGTACCGAGCTCCTACAATGAGCAGTTCTTC. The chain couples TRBV5-1 to TRBJ2-1; D gene ambiguous. This CDR3 has 16 residues. The V gene's germline CDR1 is SGHRS and CDR2 YFSETQ. Trimming took 4 bases from V and 0 from J, leaving 14 bases between them.

V and J are TRBV11-2 and TRBJ2-7; D may be TRBD2 (5 bases). In germline, CDR1 is SGHAT, CDR2 FQNNGV. This CDR3 is built from 15 residues. The ends were cut back, 3 bases at V and 1 base at J, with 13 bases in the middle. This CDR3 is CASSFVESGSYEQYF. The CDR3 DNA reads as TGTGCCAGCAGCTTTGTCGAGAGCGGATCCTACGAGCAGTACTTC.

This rearrangement joins TRBV15 to TRBJ2-1; TRBD2 matches at 10 bases. The CDR3 has 14 amino acids. Germline V lookup: CDR1 LNHNV, CDR2 YYDKDF (reference sequence). V lost 7 bases, J lost 2 bases, and 2 bases stayed unmatched. The CDR3 DNA sequence: TGTGCCACCAAAACTAGCGGGACCTACAATGAGCAGTTCTTC. Its translation is CATKTSGTYNEQFF.